The 23 T cell receptor beta chains below come from one sample, sequenced in a study of technical replicates of blood from a handful of donors. The repertoire was sequenced with immunoSEQ multiplex PCR; TCRdb's copy has only in-frame clones and lacks some. The data contain about 80,000 clones, approximately 94% of them singletons. The sample taken for sequencing was T cells isolated from PBMCs. These receptors all stem from a human donor in good health.

The V and J genes are TRBV29-1 and TRBJ2-3; no clear D gene. V was shortened by 0 bases and J by 5 bases, with 9 bases between the two germline ends. Per germline, CDR1 SQVTM and CDR2 ANQGSEA. The CDR3 runs to 13 residues. The CDR3 reads CSVEDQVEDTQYF. The CDR3 coding sequence is TGCAGCGTTGAAGATCAGGTGGAAGATACGCAGTATTTT.

This chain uses TRBV7-2 with TRBJ2-7; 10 nucleotides align to TRBD2. This CDR3 has 14 amino acids. Germline values: CDR1 SGHTA, CDR2 FQGNSA. V was clipped by 4 bases and J by 5 bases; unmatched bases: 5. CDR3 residues: CASSSLAGSHEQYF. CDR3 sequence (DNA): TGTGCCAGCAGCTCACTAGCGGGATCCCACGAGCAGTACTTC.

This clone was counted a single time. The chain is built from TRBV11-3 and TRBJ2-1, with 10 bases that match TRBD2. V was pared by 1 base and J by 5 bases, with 11 bases of the junction left unmatched. The CDR3 has 18 residues. Germline V CDR1 and CDR2: SGHNT, YENEEA. The CDR3 DNA is TGTGCCAGCAGCTTAGGAGGTATACTAGCGGGACCTAACAATGAGCAGTTCTTC. Translation gives CASSLGGILAGPNNEQFF.

The chain is built from TRBV7-3 and TRBJ2-3, with 10 nucleotides matching TRBD2. V gave up 0 bases and J gave up 4 bases; unmatched junction bases: 10. Germline loops: CDR1 SGHTA, CDR2 FQGTGA. The CDR3 extends over 18 amino acids. The CDR3 DNA reads TGTGCCAGCAGCTTAACGGATGTAAAGCGGGAGGGCCCAGATACGCAGTATTTT. This translates into CASSLTDVKREGPDTQYF.

This rearrangement joins TRBV6-1 to TRBJ1-5, with D perhaps matching TRBD1 (5 bases). Trimming took 4 bases from V and 0 from J, leaving 10 bases between them. Germline V gives CDR1 MNHNS, CDR2 SASEGT. The CDR3 runs to 15 residues. The CDR3 DNA is TGTGCCAGCAGTGGTTTGACAGTTAGCAATCAGCCCCAGCATTTT. Protein: CASSGLTVSNQPQHF.

The chain recombines TRBV30 with TRBJ1-1; D call uncertain. V gave up 8 bases and J gave up 5 bases, with 9 bases separating them. The CDR3 consists of 10 residues. Germline CDR1 is GTSNPN and CDR2 is SVGIG (reference sequence). The CDR3 region is CAAEDTEAFF. The CDR3 nucleotides are TGTGCCGCGGAGGATACTGAAGCTTTCTTT.

The chain employs TRBV6-1 and TRBJ2-5; the match to TRBD1 covers 12 bases. The CDR3 contains 15 residues. V gave up 9 bases and J gave up 4 bases; unmatched junction bases: 9. Germline V CDR1 and CDR2: MNHNS, SASEGT. CDR3 region: CASTRDRGRGETQYF. DNA for the CDR3: TGTGCCAGTACCCGGGACAGGGGGCGCGGAGAGACCCAGTACTTC.

The chain employs TRBV11-2 and TRBJ2-1; 7 bases fit TRBD2. The trim removed 5 bases at V and 4 bases at J, leaving 8 bases unmatched. The CDR3 has 15 amino acids. Germline values: CDR1 SGHAT, CDR2 FQNNGV. CDR3 loop: CASSPDYGGYNEQFF. The CDR3 DNA reads TGTGCCAGCAGCCCAGACTACGGGGGGTACAATGAGCAGTTCTTC. Full variable domain (missing parts from reference TRBV11-2 and TRBJ2-1): EAGVAQSPRYKIIEKRQSVAFWCNPISGHATLYWYQQILGQGPKLLIQFQNNGVVDDSQLPKDRFSAERLKGVDSTLKIQPAKLEDSAVYLCASSPDYGGYNEQFFGPGTRLTVL.

This chain joins TRBV29-1 and TRBJ1-1; D is uncertain. This CDR3 spans 11 amino acids. V was clipped by 6 bases and J by 3 bases, with 8 bases between them. Germline V gene lookup returns CDR1 SQVTM and CDR2 ANQGSEA. CDR3 residues: CSVPVYTEAFF. The CDR3 DNA sequence: TGCAGCGTCCCGGTTTACACTGAAGCTTTCTTT.

The rearrangement joins TRBV7-3 to TRBJ1-3; D is possibly TRBD1 (6 bases). CDR1 is SGHTA and CDR2 is FQGTGA in the germline V gene. Trimming cost V 5 bases and J 2 bases, with 13 bases left between them. This CDR3 comprises 15 residues. CDR3 bases: TGTGCCAGCAGCCCACAGGGAAATACTGGAAACACCATATATTTT. This codes for CASSPQGNTGNTIYF.

This clone was found once. The rearrangement links TRBV27 to TRBJ1-1, with TRBD1 as a possible D gene (6 bases). V was pared by 4 bases and J by 5 bases, with 11 bases between. The CDR3 totals 13 residues. CDR1 MNHEY and CDR2 SMNVEV come from the germline V gene (reference sequence). CDR3 coding DNA: TGTGCCAGCAGTTGGGTACAGGGAACTGAAGCTTTCTTT. Protein product: CASSWVQGTEAFF.

The chain is built from TRBV7-9 and TRBJ1-2; TRBD1 is a possible D gene (6 bases). The CDR3 extends over 16 amino acids. Per the germline V gene, CDR1 is SEHNR and CDR2 is FQNEAQ (reference sequence). V was pared by 5 bases and J by 2 bases, with 18 bases between. CDR3 region: CASSVFKDSYNYGYTF. The CDR3, as DNA: TGTGCCAGCAGCGTTTTTAAGGACAGCTACAACTATGGCTACACCTTC.

This clone was observed a handful of times. V is TRBV6-1 and J is TRBJ1-5; tentatively, D is TRBD1 (5 bases). CDR1 MNHNS and CDR2 SASEGT come from the germline V gene. V gave up 0 bases and J gave up 0 bases, with 9 bases separating them. This CDR3 spans 16 amino acids. The CDR3 DNA follows: TGTGCCAGCAGTGAAGCTGCAGGGTATAGCAATCAGCCCCAGCATTTT. As protein: CASSEAAGYSNQPQHF.

This clone was counted a single time. The J gene is TRBJ1-5, the V gene TRBV28; D is unclear. Trimming removed 3 bases at V and 6 bases at J, with 12 bases between. Germline V CDR1 and CDR2: MDHEN, SYDVKM. CDR3 size: 14 residues. CDR3 sequence: CASSFGRGSQPQHF. In nucleotides, the CDR3 is TGTGCCAGCAGTTTCGGACGCGGGAGTCAGCCCCAGCATTTT. Filled out from reference TRBV28 and TRBJ1-5, the complete variable domain reads DVKVTQSSRYLVKRTGEKVFLECVQDMDHENMFWYRQDPGLGLRLIYFSYDVKMKEKGDIPEGYSVSREKKERFSLILESASTNQTSMYLCASSFGRGSQPQHFGDGTRLSIL.

This chain links TRBV9 with TRBJ1-2; 12 nucleotides match TRBD1. The germline V gene has CDR1 SGDLS and CDR2 YYNGEE. Unmatched junction bases numbered 8, after V lost 4 bases and J lost 7 bases. The CDR3 totals 15 residues. DNA for the CDR3: TGTGCCAGCAGCCTGACGGGACAGGGGGCCTTTGGCTACACCTTC. The encoded protein is CASSLTGQGAFGYTF.

This rearrangement joins TRBV10-2 to TRBJ2-2; 11 positions match TRBD1. Trimming removed 4 bases from V and 6 bases from J; junction bases left unmatched: 1. The length of the CDR3 is 14 residues. CDR1 is WSHSY, CDR2 SAAADI, per germline. The chain's CDR3 is CASSGDRGSGELFF. The CDR3 bases are TGCGCCAGCAGTGGGGACAGGGGGTCCGGGGAGCTGTTTTTT.

A few counts support this clone. This chain links TRBV2 with TRBJ1-4, with 7 positions matching TRBD1. V trimming: 6 bases; J trimming: 7 bases; junction bases outside the gene matches: 8. The CDR3 has 14 residues. Germline lookup yields CDR1 SNHLY and CDR2 FYNNEI. CDR3 region: CASRVQGRGEKLFF. The CDR3 DNA reads as TGTGCCAGCAGGGTACAGGGGAGAGGTGAAAAACTGTTTTTT.

The V and J genes are TRBV12-1 and TRBJ2-7; TRBD1 is the table's D call and was not checked against the DNA. TRBV12-1 is labeled a pseudogene. The CDR3 consists of 14 residues. The CDR3 here is CASSFPGVGYEQYF. As DNA, the CDR3 is TGTGCCAGCAGCTTCCCAGGGGTCGGCTACGAGCAGTACTTC.

This chain joins TRBV27 and TRBJ2-7, with 14 bases matching TRBD2. V dropped 4 bases and J dropped 7; count of bases not matched to a gene: 6. This CDR3 contains 15 residues. The V gene's germline CDR1 is MNHEY and CDR2 SMNVEV (reference sequence). CDR3 coding DNA: TGTGCCAGCAGTTATACGGGACTAGCGGGAGCAGAGCAGTACTTC. It translates to CASSYTGLAGAEQYF.

The rearrangement uses TRBV5-8 and TRBJ1-1, with D perhaps matching TRBD1 (6 bases). Germline assignment: CDR1 SGHTS and CDR2 YDEGEE. The CDR3 loop spans 16 amino acids. V was pared by 4 bases and J by 1 base, with 17 bases between. CDR3 residues: CASSMTTGHWNTEAFF. The CDR3 region has the DNA TGTGCCAGCAGCATGACGACAGGACACTGGAACACTGAAGCTTTCTTT.

This chain's CDR3 is CASTGEGMNTEAFF. CDR3 in DNA: TGTGCCAGCACAGGGGAGGGGATGAACACTGAAGCTTTCTTT. The chain recombines TRBV6-5 with TRBJ1-1; D perhaps matches TRBD1 (6 bases). The CDR3 is 14 residues long. Trimming took 7 bases from V and 0 from J, leaving 12 bases between them. The germline V gene encodes CDR1 MNHEY and CDR2 SVGAGI.

This chain joins TRBV2 and TRBJ1-5; D not certain. Trimming pared 4 bases from V and 4 bases from J, leaving 8 bases between. The germline gives CDR1 SNHLY, CDR2 FYNNEI. The CDR3 runs 13 residues. The CDR3 loop is CASSVEGNQPQHF. Written as DNA, the CDR3 is TGTGCCAGCAGTGTAGAGGGAAATCAGCCCCAGCATTTT.

This chain joins TRBV19 and TRBJ2-7; D is uncertain. From germline, CDR1 is LNHDA and CDR2 SQIVND (reference sequence). V gave up 0 bases and J gave up 0 bases, with 6 bases separating them. CDR3 length equals 14 residues. CDR3: CASSIDYSSYEQYF. The CDR3 region has the DNA TGTGCCAGTAGTATAGATTACAGCTCCTACGAGCAGTACTTC.